Each of the 32 T cell receptor beta chains below was sequenced from the same sample in a study of T cell clonality in common variable immunodeficiency. Clones were sequenced by immunoSEQ multiplex PCR, and TCRdb holds only the in-frame ones, with some missing. The specimen has approximately 44,000 clones, none found just once. Specimen: peripheral blood mononuclear cells. Every receptor here comes from a person aged 18 to 69 in good health.

The sample holds many counts of this clone. The read is 3 residues too short to cover the CDR3 end, so that end is filled in from the germline J gene. The chain recombines TRBV9 with TRBJ2-1; TRBD2 matches 9 bases. The CDR3 is 18 residues long. After removal of 4 bases from V and 0 bases from J, the junction contained 11 bases not matched to a gene. CDR1 is SGDLS, CDR2 YYNGEE, per germline. This chain's CDR3 is CASSLSSGAPRSYNEQFF. The CDR3 bases that were read are TGTGCCAGCAGCCTTTCTAGCGGGGCCCCCCGCTCCTACAATGAG.

This clone came up many times. Read coverage stops 3 residues before the CDR3 terminus; the germline J gene supplies the remainder. The gene calls are TRBV11-3 and TRBJ2-1; no firm D call. Trimming stripped 2 bases from V and 7 bases from J, with 6 bases between. The CDR3 is 12 residues long. CDR1 is SGHNT and CDR2 is YENEEA in the germline V gene. Incomplete CDR3 DNA: TGTGCCAGCAGCTTAATAGGGAATGAG. Protein: CASSLIGNE. The CDR3, in full, reads CASSLIGNEQFF. Using reference TRBV11-3 and TRBJ2-1 for the parts outside the CDR3, the full variable domain is EAGVVQSPRYKIIEKKQPVAFWCNPISGHNTLYWYLQNLGQGPELLIRYENEEAVDDSQLPKDRFSAERLKGVDSTLKIQPAELGDSAVYLCASSLIGNEQFFGPGTRLTVL.

This clone was counted only a few times. The read ends 3 residues before the CDR3 terminus; that terminus is restored from the germline J gene. The V gene is TRBV19, the J gene TRBJ2-1; D not certain. V lost 1 base to trimming and J lost 5 bases, with 15 bases between them. Germline CDR1 reads LNHDA; CDR2 reads SQIVND (reference sequence). The CDR3 is made up of 16 amino acids. The CDR3 bases that were read are TGTGCCAGTAGTATAGCACCCCTGCAGGTCGACAATGAG. It yields the protein CASSIAPLQVDNE. The complete CDR3 sequence is CASSIAPLQVDNEQFF.

This clone occurred many times. The read ends 3 residues before the CDR3 terminus; that terminus is restored from the germline J gene. The chain uses TRBV7-2 and TRBJ2-3; D may be TRBD1 (6 bases). Germline values: CDR1 SGHTA, CDR2 FQGNSA. Between the trimmed V and J ends, which lost 2 bases and 0 bases, there was a span of 9 bases. The CDR3 length is 15 residues. Partial CDR3 DNA: TGTGCCAGCAGCTTACAGCAGGGGAGCACAGATACG. It translates to CASSLQQGSTDT. The full CDR3 reads CASSLQQGSTDTQYF.

This clone has a count of ten or more. The read gets to within 3 residues of the CDR3 end, and the germline J gene fills in the rest. V is TRBV20-1 and J is TRBJ1-2; possibly TRBD1 for D (6 bases). The CDR3 extends over 14 amino acids. The germline V gene encodes CDR1 DFQATT and CDR2 SNEGSKA (reference sequence). The CDR3 region is CSATQGNRPSGYTF. CDR3 bases read: TGCAGTGCTACCCAGGGGAATCGACCATCGGGC.

This clone was seen many times. The sequence runs out 3 residues before the end of the CDR3; the remainder is reconstructed from the germline J gene. The chain carries TRBV2 and TRBJ1-5; 10 bases are a match to TRBD1. This CDR3 spans 14 amino acids. The trim removed 6 bases at V and 7 bases at J, leaving 6 bases unmatched. Germline V CDR1 and CDR2: SNHLY, FYNNEI. The CDR3 loop reads CASRDRGEGQPQHF. The sequenced CDR3 bases are TGTGCCAGCAGGGACAGGGGGGAAGGACAGCCC. Combining the CDR3 with reference TRBV2 and TRBJ1-5 gives the whole variable domain EPEVTQTPSHQVTQMGQEVILRCVPISNHLYFYWYRQILGQKVEFLVSFYNNEISEKSEIFDDQFSVERPDGSNFTLKIRSTKLEDSAMYFCASRDRGEGQPQHFGDGTRLSIL.

This clone was recorded at least ten times. The read comes to an end 3 residues before the CDR3 does, leaving the germline J gene to fill in the end. This sequence joins TRBV19 and TRBJ1-2, with TRBD1 matching over 11 bases. Germline CDR1 LNHDA, CDR2 SQIVND (reference sequence). The junction had 5 bases not matched to a gene; V was cut back by 5 bases and J by 0 bases. The CDR3 extends over 16 amino acids. The sequenced CDR3 bases are TGTGCCAGTAGTGGGACAGGGGGTCCCTCTAACTATGGC. It is translated as CASSGTGGPSNYG. The entire CDR3 protein is CASSGTGGPSNYGYTF.

This clone was counted at least ten times. The sequenced fragment ends 3 residues before the CDR3 boundary, so the rest is inferred from the germline J gene. V and J are TRBV18 and TRBJ1-1; 9 bases match TRBD1. With V trimmed by 3 bases and J by 1 base, 9 bases remained unmatched. The CDR3 has 17 residues. The germline V gene has CDR1 KGHSH and CDR2 LQKENI. This chain's CDR3 is CASSPPGTGFGNTEAFF. The part of the CDR3 DNA that was read is TGTGCCAGCTCACCGCCCGGGACAGGGTTTGGGAACACTGAA.

At least ten counts were recorded for this clone. The read ends 3 residues shy of where the CDR3 ends; the end is completed using the germline J gene. The chain joins TRBV19 to TRBJ2-4, with D unresolved. CDR1 is LNHDA, CDR2 SQIVND, per germline (reference sequence). With 9 bases removed from V and 0 bases from J, the gap between germline ends came to 12 bases. The length of the CDR3 is 14 residues. The CDR3 here is CASQEQLAKNIQYF. The covered CDR3 bases are TGTGCCAGCCAAGAACAGCTAGCCAAAAACATT.

In this sample, this clone turned up many times. With the read ending 3 residues before the CDR3 end, the germline J gene is used to fill in that end. The V gene is TRBV19, the J gene TRBJ1-1, with 8 bases identical to TRBD1. This CDR3 spans 14 amino acids. Germline V gives CDR1 LNHDA, CDR2 SQIVND (reference sequence). V lost 11 bases to trimming and J lost 0 bases; unmatched junction nucleotides: 8. The CDR3 region is CALLRTGLNTEAFF. The covered CDR3 bases are TGTGCCCTTCTCCGGACAGGGCTGAACACTGAA. The entire variable domain, with the rest obtained from reference TRBV19 and TRBJ1-1, is as follows: DGGITQSPKYLFRKEGQNVTLSCEQNLNHDAMYWYRQDPGQGLRLIYYSQIVNDFQKGDIAEGYSVSREKKESFPLTVTSAQKNPTAFYLCALLRTGLNTEAFFGQGTRLTVV.

This clone was seen at least ten times. The read falls 3 residues short of the CDR3 end, and the missing part is taken from the germline J gene. V is TRBV20-1 and J is TRBJ1-2, with TRBD1 identical over 7 bases. The CDR3 runs to 13 residues. V was clipped by 1 base and J by 4 bases; unmatched bases: 3. Germline-derived CDR1 and CDR2 are DFQATT and SNEGSKA (reference sequence). The chain's CDR3 is CSARVQGGYGYTF. CDR3 DNA (partial): TGCAGTGCTAGAGTTCAGGGGGGCTATGGC.

This clone was observed at least ten times. The observed sequence ends 3 residues before the CDR3 terminus, with the missing tail filled in from the germline J gene. The chain links TRBV5-1 to TRBJ1-2; D is possibly TRBD1 (6 bases). In germline, CDR1 is SGHRS, CDR2 YFSETQ. CDR3 length: 14 amino acids. The V end was cut by 2 bases, the J end by 3 bases, with 11 bases between. The CDR3 protein is CASSFGGADYGYTF. The sequenced part of the CDR3 DNA is TGCGCCAGCAGCTTTGGGGGCGCGGACTATGGC.

In its sample, this clone was seen many times. The read comes to an end 3 residues before the CDR3 does, leaving the germline J gene to fill in the end. The gene calls are TRBV7-6 and TRBJ1-6; 9 bases are shared with TRBD1. The CDR3 is made up of 15 amino acids. Per germline, CDR1 SGHVS and CDR2 FNYEAQ. V shed 3 bases, J shed 8 bases, and the junction held 5 bases outside the gene matches. CDR3 residues: CASSLNRGPDSPLHF. Partial CDR3 DNA: TGTGCCAGCAGCTTGAACAGGGGGCCGGATTCACCC.

In its sample, this clone was seen many times. CDR3 DNA, as far as it was read: TGTGCCAGCAGTTTAGATTACGAG. It encodes CASSLDYE. The full CDR3 sequence reads CASSLDYEQYF. The chain couples TRBV6-2 or TRBV6-3 to TRBJ2-7; D uncertain. The read ends 3 residues early relative to the CDR3; the germline J gene fills the gap. Germline lookup yields CDR1 MNHEY and CDR2 SVGEGT. Trimming shortened V by 4 bases and J by 4 bases, and 5 bases separated the two germline ends. The CDR3 runs 11 residues.

In its sample, this clone was seen many times. The read gets to within 3 residues of the CDR3 end, and the germline J gene fills in the rest. The chain has TRBV5-1 and TRBJ2-1; no clear D gene. Trimming cost V 4 bases and J 2 bases, with 13 bases left between them. This CDR3 has 15 amino acids. Germline V gives CDR1 SGHRS, CDR2 YFSETQ. The CDR3 bases that were read are TGCGCCAGCAGCCAGACTCCTACCGCCTACAATGAG. It specifies CASSQTPTAYNE. The whole CDR3 reads CASSQTPTAYNEQFF.

This clone was seen many times. Coverage ceases 3 residues before the CDR3 finishes, and the germline J gene fills in the end. J is TRBJ2-2 and V is TRBV7-3, with 9 bases matching TRBD2. Germline V gene sequence: CDR1 SGHTA, CDR2 FQGTGA. The CDR3 has 16 residues. J lost 6 bases, V lost 5 bases, and 10 bases had no gene match. The sequenced part of the CDR3 DNA is TGTGCCAGCAGCCCGTTAGCGGGAGCGGGGTCCGGGGAG. Encoded protein: CASSPLAGAGSGE. The CDR3 as a whole reads CASSPLAGAGSGELFF.

There are many counts of this clone. The CDR3 end lies 3 residues beyond the end of the read and is filled in from the germline J gene. This sequence joins TRBV4-1 and TRBJ1-2; a weak D match, TRBD1 (6 bases). The ends were cut back, 2 bases at V and 4 bases at J, with 17 bases in the middle. Germline V gives CDR1 MGHRA, CDR2 YSYEKL. The CDR3 loop spans 16 amino acids. Here the CDR3 reads CASSQPKRGQLYGYTF. The sequenced part of the CDR3 DNA is TGCGCCAGCAGCCAACCAAAGAGAGGACAGCTCTATGGC.

Regarding this clone: The read stops 3 residues short of the end of the CDR3; the missing end is completed from the germline J gene. This chain connects TRBV2 to TRBJ2-6, with 8 positions matching TRBD1. The CDR3 has 15 residues. Germline-derived CDR1 and CDR2 are SNHLY and FYNNEI. The CDR3 spells CASFQLLLGQGLLTF. The sequenced CDR3 bases are TGTGCCAGCTTTCAGCTACTTCTAGGACAGGGACTC.

This clone was seen at least ten times. Read data end 3 residues before the CDR3 end; the end is taken from the germline J gene. The chain is built from TRBV7-3 and TRBJ1-1, with D perhaps TRBD1 (6 bases). Trimming took off 1 base at V and 1 base at J, with 10 bases between the two ends. The CDR3 extends over 15 amino acids. Germline CDR1 and CDR2: SGHTA and FQGTGA. CDR3 residues: CASSLMVGANTEAFF. The part of the CDR3 DNA that was read is TGTGCCAGCAGCTTAATGGTGGGGGCGAACACTGAA.

In this sample, this clone turned up many times. From the germline J gene comes the end of the CDR3, since the read stops 3 residues before it. Within the sample, other DNA sequences also encode this same CDR3. The rearrangement joins TRBV6-1 to TRBJ2-1, with 10 nucleotides matching TRBD2. The CDR3 totals 15 residues. Germline CDR1 reads MNHNS; CDR2 reads SASEGT. V was pared by 0 bases and J by 6 bases, with 2 bases of the junction left unmatched. Incomplete CDR3 DNA: TGTGCCAGCAGTGAAGCGCTAGCGGGGGCCAATGAG. Its protein is CASSEALAGANE. The whole CDR3 protein is CASSEALAGANEQFF.

This clone has at least ten counts. Sequencing ends 3 residues short of the CDR3 end; the germline J gene provides the rest. This chain uses TRBV7-7 with TRBJ2-1, with TRBD2 matching 11 bases. This CDR3 has 15 amino acids. The ends lost 5 bases at V and 8 bases at J; junction bases unmatched: 8. Germline V gene lookup returns CDR1 SSHAT and CDR2 FNYEAQ (reference sequence). The CDR3 DNA, read in part, is TGTGCCAGCAGCCAACTAGCGGGGGAACCCTATGAG. As protein: CASSQLAGEPYE. Given in full, the CDR3 is CASSQLAGEPYEQFF.

This clone was observed at least ten times. The CDR3 end falls 3 residues outside the read, so it is completed with the germline J gene. V usage is TRBV7-9 and J usage is TRBJ2-7, with TRBD1 as a possible D gene (6 bases). The CDR3 runs to 13 residues. Germline V gene data show CDR1 as SEHNR and CDR2 as FQNEAQ (reference sequence). With 4 bases removed from V and 6 bases from J, the gap between germline ends came to 13 bases. This CDR3 reads CASSSRDTLEQYF. CDR3 DNA, as far as it was read: TGTGCCAGCAGCTCCCGGGACACCCTCGAG.

This clone was observed many times. The observed sequence ends 3 residues before the CDR3 terminus, with the missing tail filled in from the germline J gene. The rearrangement links TRBV7-9 to TRBJ2-7, with 7 bases identical to TRBD1. Germline CDR1 and CDR2: SEHNR and FQNEAQ (reference sequence). Trimming at V came to 8 bases and at J to 5 bases, leaving 6 bases not matched to a gene. CDR3 length equals 12 residues. The DNA read from the CDR3 is TGTGCCAGCGCCGGGACAGTCCACGAG. Translating gives CASAGTVHE. The full CDR3 protein is CASAGTVHEQYF.

This clone showed up many times. CDR3 DNA, as far as it was read: TGCGCCAGCAGCCCACGCGCGGGCTCCTACAATGAG. This gives the protein CASSPRAGSYNE. The whole CDR3 protein reads CASSPRAGSYNEQFF. The chain employs TRBV5-1 and TRBJ2-1; D is possibly TRBD2 (5 bases). The read halts 3 residues ahead of the CDR3 end, with the missing end drawn from the germline J gene. V lost 4 bases, J lost 0 bases, and 11 bases lay in between. The CDR3 covers 15 residues. Germline V CDR1 and CDR2: SGHRS, YFSETQ.

At least ten counts were recorded for this clone. The missing CDR3 end, 3 residues past where the read stops, is filled in from the germline J gene. The J gene is TRBJ2-2, the V gene TRBV4-1; perhaps TRBD2 as D (6 bases). Germline V gene sequence: CDR1 MGHRA, CDR2 YSYEKL. Trimming pared 4 bases from V and 5 bases from J, leaving 17 bases between. The CDR3 runs to 16 residues. The CDR3 bases that were read are TGCGCCAGCAGCCCCCAAGTTTTAGCGGCTACCGGGGAG. Its translation: CASSPQVLAATGE. The full CDR3 protein reads CASSPQVLAATGELFF.

This clone was detected ten times or more. The CDR3 loop reads CAIRGTSGGETQYF. Incomplete CDR3 DNA: TGTGCCATCAGAGGGACTAGCGGGGGTGAGACC. This chain uses TRBV10-3 with TRBJ2-5; 14 bases fit TRBD2. The read ends 3 residues before the CDR3 terminus; that terminus is restored from the germline J gene. Germline V gene lookup returns CDR1 ENHRY and CDR2 SYGVKD. Trimming at V came to 6 bases and at J to 5 bases, leaving 2 bases not matched to a gene. The length of the CDR3 is 14 residues.

This clone was seen ten or more times. A junction boundary mismatches the germline segment, possibly from a read error. The read terminates 3 residues ahead of where the CDR3 ends, so the germline J gene completes it. The chain employs TRBV28 and TRBJ1-4; TRBD1 might be the D (6 bases). CDR3 length: 14 residues. Germline lookup yields CDR1 MDHEN and CDR2 SYDVKM. The sequenced CDR3 bases are TGTGCCAGTCTACGAGCAGGGGCTAATGAAAGA. This codes for CASLRAGANER. The CDR3, in full, reads CASLRAGANERLFF.

Many counts were recorded for this clone. The CDR3 is cut off 3 residues early in the read; its end comes from the germline J gene. The chain carries TRBV6-1 and TRBJ1-2, with a weak D call TRBD1 (6 bases). V gave up 4 bases and J gave up 2 bases, with 11 bases separating them. Looked up from germline, CDR1 is MNHNS and CDR2 is SASEGT. CDR3 length: 14 amino acids. The DNA read from the CDR3 is TGTGCCAGCAGTGCAGGACAGAGAAACTATGGC. It is translated as CASSAGQRNYG. The entire CDR3 protein reads CASSAGQRNYGYTF.

The sample holds many counts of this clone. The read finishes 3 residues shy of the CDR3 end, and the germline J gene is used to complete it. The rearrangement links TRBV5-1 to TRBJ1-2, with TRBD1 identical over 8 bases. J gave up 6 bases and V 4 bases, and 8 bases lay outside the gene matches. The V gene's germline CDR1 is SGHRS and CDR2 YFSETQ. The CDR3 has 14 amino acids. The sequenced CDR3 bases are TGCGCCAGCAGCCTCCCAGGGGGCGCGAATGGC. The encoded protein is CASSLPGGANG. In full, the CDR3 is CASSLPGGANGYTF.

In this sample, this clone turned up many times. The read finishes 3 residues shy of the CDR3 end, and the germline J gene is used to complete it. The gene calls are TRBV5-1 and TRBJ2-7; D gene uncertain. The CDR3 is 14 residues long. Germline CDR1 SGHRS, CDR2 YFSETQ. The ends were cut back, 1 base at V and 2 bases at J, with 10 bases in the middle. The CDR3 here is CASSLSQAAYEQYF. The covered CDR3 bases are TGCGCCAGCAGCTTGTCGCAGGCCGCCTACGAG.

In its sample, this clone was seen many times. The read stops 3 residues short of the end of the CDR3; the missing end is completed from the germline J gene. The chain uses TRBV5-1 and TRBJ2-1; no clear D gene. Trimming took 0 bases from V and 4 from J, leaving 11 bases between them. The CDR3 extends over 15 amino acids. Germline lookup yields CDR1 SGHRS and CDR2 YFSETQ. CDR3 DNA, as far as it was read: TGCGCCAGCAGCTTGGAAATTGTTTCTTACAATGAG. Encoded protein: CASSLEIVSYNE. The whole CDR3 protein reads CASSLEIVSYNEQFF.

Many counts were recorded for this clone. The read comes to an end 3 residues before the CDR3 does, leaving the germline J gene to fill in the end. The chain combines TRBV10-3 with TRBJ2-7; TRBD2 matches 9 bases. Germline values: CDR1 ENHRY, CDR2 SYGVKD. Trimming removed 2 bases from V and 3 bases from J; junction bases left unmatched: 5. The CDR3 totals 15 residues. The chain's CDR3 is CAISEGTSWSYEQYF. The CDR3 DNA, read in part, is TGTGCCATCAGTGAGGGGACTAGCTGGAGCTACGAG.